The 22 T cell receptor beta chains presented below share a single source sample, sequenced in a study of T cell responses to AZD1222 COVID-19 vaccine. The data were produced by immunoSEQ multiplex PCR, yet TCRdb's version contains in-frame clones alone and is incomplete. The sample carries some 64,000 clones, 65% to 85% recorded once. This specimen consisted of peripheral blood, obtained on day 0 of AZD1222 vaccination. Receptor source: an adult in good health.

The rearrangement joins TRBV14 to TRBJ1-1; D unclear. This CDR3 contains 15 residues. Trimming shortened V by 5 bases and J by 3 bases, and 16 bases separated the two germline ends. CDR1 and CDR2 from the germline V gene are SGHDN and FVKESK. DNA of the CDR3: TGTGCCAGCAGCACAGAGAGGGCACGGGACACTGAAGCTTTCTTT. This encodes CASSTERARDTEAFF.

The chain links TRBV30 to TRBJ2-1; 8 bases align to TRBD1. V lost 0 bases to trimming and J lost 1 base; unmatched junction nucleotides: 8. This CDR3 is built from 17 residues. Germline lookup yields CDR1 GTSNPN and CDR2 SVGIG (reference sequence). CDR3 amino acids: CAWSVYRGYRSYNEQFF. The CDR3 nucleotides read TGTGCCTGGAGTGTTTACAGGGGGTATAGGTCCTACAATGAGCAGTTCTTC.

This chain links TRBV28 with TRBJ1-2, with D possibly matching TRBD1 (6 bases). The CDR3 spans 14 residues. V lost 3 bases and J 7 bases, leaving 15 bases between the germline ends. Germline CDR1 and CDR2: MDHEN and SYDVKM. The CDR3 protein is CASSLEWTVSGYTF. The DNA of the CDR3 is TGTGCCAGCAGTTTGGAATGGACAGTTTCTGGCTACACCTTC.

V usage is TRBV7-2 and J usage is TRBJ1-2, with TRBD1 matching 8 bases. CDR3 length: 18 amino acids. From germline, CDR1 is SGHTA and CDR2 FQGNSA. V shed 5 bases and J 1 base; nucleotides not matched to a gene: 15. CDR3 loop: CASSRTGPASGLNYGYTF. The CDR3 DNA sequence: TGTGCCAGCAGCAGGACAGGGCCCGCTTCTGGACTTAACTATGGCTACACCTTC.

The chain uses TRBV25-1 and TRBJ1-4; D is undetermined. V lost 0 bases and J 0 bases, leaving 8 bases between the germline ends. This CDR3 spans 16 amino acids. The V gene's germline CDR1 is MGHDK and CDR2 SYGVNS. The CDR3 region has the DNA TGTGCCAGCAGTGAATACCGCCCCGCAACTAATGAAAAACTGTTTTTT. It yields the protein CASSEYRPATNEKLFF.

The chain carries TRBV5-1 and TRBJ1-1; weak D call: TRBD1 (6 bases). The CDR3 sequence is 13 residues long. CDR1 and CDR2 from the germline V gene are SGHRS and YFSETQ. V dropped 3 bases and J dropped 4 bases, with 10 bases sitting between them. The DNA for the CDR3 is TGCGCCAGCAGCTCATTACAGGGCACTGAAGCTTTCTTT. This encodes CASSSLQGTEAFF. Drawing the rest from reference TRBV5-1 and TRBJ1-1, the complete variable domain is KAGVTQTPRYLIKTRGQQVTLSCSPISGHRSVSWYQQTPGQGLQFLFEYFSETQRNKGNFPGRFSGRQFSNSRSEMNVSTLELGDSALYLCASSSLQGTEAFFGQGTRLTVV.

The chain recombines TRBV27 with TRBJ2-1; D unresolved. CDR3 length: 11 residues. Germline V gives CDR1 MNHEY, CDR2 SMNVEV (reference sequence). Trimming removed 4 bases at V and 6 bases at J, with 4 bases between. CDR3 nucleotide sequence: TGTGCCAGCAGTTATGGCAATGAGCAGTTCTTC. Translating it yields CASSYGNEQFF.

This CDR3 reads CASSLITGSQPQHF. CDR3 in DNA: TGTGCCAGCAGCTTGATTACAGGGTCGCAGCCCCAGCATTTT. The chain recombines TRBV5-6 with TRBJ1-5; tentatively, D is TRBD1 (6 bases). V shed 1 base and J shed 7 bases, with 12 bases lying between them. CDR1 is SGHDT, CDR2 YYEEEE, per germline. The CDR3 loop spans 14 amino acids. The full variable domain, its missing parts supplied by reference TRBV5-6 and TRBJ1-5, is DAGVTQSPTHLIKTRGQQVTLRCSPKSGHDTVSWYQQALGQGPQFIFQYYEEEERQRGNFPDRFSGHQFPNYSSELNVNALLLGDSALYLCASSLITGSQPQHFGDGTRLSIL.

J is TRBJ2-5 and V is TRBV11-2; D is uncertain. The CDR3 runs 16 residues. The V and J ends lost 1 base and 1 base respectively, with 13 bases between them. Germline V gene lookup returns CDR1 SGHAT and CDR2 FQNNGV. The CDR3 DNA reads TGTGCCAGCAGCTTAGGTGCTGACGCTAGCCAAGAGACCCAGTACTTC. It encodes CASSLGADASQETQYF.

There are a few counts of this clone. The chain links TRBV6-6 to TRBJ1-6; D perhaps matches TRBD1 (6 bases). Germline V CDR1 and CDR2: MNHNY, SVGAGI (reference sequence). V lost 7 bases and J 0 bases, leaving 13 bases between the germline ends. The length of the CDR3 is 16 residues. CDR3: CASTPGQNSYNSPLHF. The DNA of the CDR3 is TGTGCCAGCACCCCCGGACAGAACTCCTATAATTCACCCCTCCACTTT.

The chain employs TRBV5-1 and TRBJ2-7; TRBD1 matches 8 bases. Unmatched junction bases numbered 6, after V lost 4 bases and J lost 6 bases. The germline V gene has CDR1 SGHRS and CDR2 YFSETQ. The CDR3 length is 13 residues. CDR3: CASSLGQGGEQYF. The CDR3 DNA reads as TGCGCCAGCAGCCTCGGACAGGGCGGCGAGCAGTACTTC.

This clone has just one count. This chain connects TRBV24-1 to TRBJ2-1; TRBD1 aligns across 7 bases. Looked up from germline, CDR1 is KGHDR and CDR2 is SFDVKD. The CDR3 is made up of 13 amino acids. Unmatched junction bases numbered 5, after V lost 3 bases and J lost 10 bases. This CDR3 is CATSDRYRGEQFF. DNA for the CDR3: TGTGCCACCAGTGATCGTTACAGGGGAGAGCAGTTCTTC.

This clone was recorded a few times. The V gene is TRBV19, the J gene TRBJ2-5, with 8 bases lining up with TRBD2. V was clipped by 9 bases and J by 3 bases; unmatched bases: 6. CDR3 length: 13 amino acids. Germline lookup yields CDR1 LNHDA and CDR2 SQIVND (reference sequence). The DNA for the CDR3 is TGTGCCAGCACCCATAGCGGGGAAGAGACCCAGTACTTC. Amino acid sequence: CASTHSGEETQYF.

V gene TRBV5-6 combines with J gene TRBJ2-7, with D tentatively TRBD1 (6 bases). The CDR3 is 12 residues long. V shed 4 bases and J shed 4 bases, with 9 bases lying between them. Germline values: CDR1 SGHDT, CDR2 YYEEEE. In nucleotides, the CDR3 is TGTGCCAGCAGCATGGACAGTTACGAGCAGTACTTC. Its translation: CASSMDSYEQYF.

The rearrangement uses TRBV7-2 and TRBJ2-7; possibly TRBD1 for D (5 bases). The CDR3 has 14 amino acids. The V end lost 5 bases, the J end lost 2 bases, and 13 bases lay between the germline ends. Germline V CDR1 and CDR2: SGHTA, FQGNSA. CDR3 in DNA: TGTGCCAGCAGCCTAGGACACACAACCTACGAGCAGTACTTC. Translating gives CASSLGHTTYEQYF.

V and J are TRBV4-1 and TRBJ1-1; D remains ambiguous. Germline V gene data show CDR1 as MGHRA and CDR2 as YSYEKL. The CDR3 runs to 14 residues. Trimming pared 1 base from V and 1 base from J, leaving 7 bases between. CDR3 coding DNA: TGCGCCAGCAGCCAAGTCAAGGGGAACACTGAAGCTTTCTTT. Amino acids: CASSQVKGNTEAFF.

This chain links TRBV15 with TRBJ1-1; D might be TRBD1 (6 bases). V gave up 5 bases and J gave up 0 bases, with 13 bases separating them. The CDR3 sequence is 15 residues long. CDR1 is LNHNV, CDR2 YYDKDF, per germline (reference sequence). The CDR3 region is CATSLGRQVNTEAFF. CDR3 in DNA: TGTGCCACCAGCTTAGGCCGACAGGTGAACACTGAAGCTTTCTTT.

In this sample, this clone turned up a few times. The chain has TRBV7-7 and TRBJ1-2; TRBD1 is a possible D gene (5 bases). Trimming pared 6 bases from V and 4 bases from J, leaving 27 bases between. CDR3 length equals 18 residues. Germline V lookup: CDR1 SSHAT, CDR2 FNYEAQ (reference sequence). CDR3 nucleotides: TGTGCCAGCAGGGACGCCTATCGGGGGGTTCACCGTTTCTATGGCTACACCTTC. Translating gives CASRDAYRGVHRFYGYTF.

The chain links TRBV3-1 (or the pseudogene TRBV3-2) to TRBJ2-7; a possible D gene is TRBD2 (6 bases). Trimming cost V 3 bases and J 2 bases, with 14 bases left between them. CDR3 length: 15 amino acids. Germline CDR1 reads LGHDT; CDR2 reads YNNKEL (reference sequence). CDR3 sequence reads: CASSQTRGGTYEQYF. DNA for the CDR3: TGTGCCAGCAGCCAGACGAGGGGAGGTACCTACGAGCAGTACTTC.

The gene calls are TRBV29-1 and TRBJ1-1; 8 nucleotides match TRBD1. The trim removed 6 bases at V and 4 bases at J, leaving 4 bases unmatched. CDR1 and CDR2 from the germline V gene are SQVTM and ANQGSEA. This CDR3 comprises 12 residues. CDR3 nucleotide sequence: TGCAGCGTGAGAACAGGGGGCACTGAAGCTTTCTTT. It codes for CSVRTGGTEAFF.

This chain connects TRBV28 to TRBJ2-7; 11 nucleotides agree with TRBD2. The CDR3 consists of 14 residues. The germline V gene has CDR1 MDHEN and CDR2 SYDVKM. Trimming took 5 bases from V and 3 from J; bases not matched to a gene: 3. CDR3 DNA: TGTGCCAGCAGTCGACTAGCGGGGCACTACGAGCAGTACTTC. The encoded protein is CASSRLAGHYEQYF. Together with reference TRBV28 and TRBJ2-7, the CDR3 gives the full variable domain: DVKVTQSSRYLVKRTGEKVFLECVQDMDHENMFWYRQDPGLGLRLIYFSYDVKMKEKGDIPEGYSVSREKKERFSLILESASTNQTSMYLCASSRLAGHYEQYFGPGTRLTVT.

The chain uses TRBV4-2 and TRBJ2-7, with 8 nucleotides matching TRBD1. The CDR3 totals 18 residues. Germline V CDR1 and CDR2: LGHNA, YNFKEQ. The CDR3 protein is CPTTHHDWGTGKPYEQYF. CDR3 in DNA: TGTCCCACCACCCACCACGACTGGGGGACAGGCAAACCTTACGAGCAGTACTTC.